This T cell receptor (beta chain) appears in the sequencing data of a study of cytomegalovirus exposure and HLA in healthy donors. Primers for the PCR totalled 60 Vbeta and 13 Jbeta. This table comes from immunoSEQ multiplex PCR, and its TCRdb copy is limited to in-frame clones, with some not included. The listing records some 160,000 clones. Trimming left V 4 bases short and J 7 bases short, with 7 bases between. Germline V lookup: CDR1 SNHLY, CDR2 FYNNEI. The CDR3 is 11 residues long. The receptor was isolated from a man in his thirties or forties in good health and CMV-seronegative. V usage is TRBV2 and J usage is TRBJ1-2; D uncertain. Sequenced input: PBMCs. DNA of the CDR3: TGTGCCAGCAGTGTCTTCTTTGGCTACACCTTC. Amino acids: CASSVFFGYTF.